This T cell receptor (beta chain) was obtained from a study of blood T cells in healthy people across ages. The V gene lost 3 bases and the J gene lost 0 bases, with 14 bases spanning the gap. Germline V gene data show CDR1 as DFQATT and CDR2 as SNEGSKA (reference sequence). The CDR3 has 15 amino acids. Alongside a J-beta primer mix, a sample-barcoded 5' primer served in a second PCR lasting roughly 6 to 11 cycles. From the 5' RACE reads, TCRdb called clonotypes with MiXCR, one entry per CDR3 protein. The profile covers approximately 1.5 million distinct CDR3 sequences, with around 36% appearing a single time and 10% to 12% taken by the ten largest.

This sequence was found in a woman aged 25 to 39 in good health. Source material: blood. This chain connects TRBV20-1 to TRBJ1-1; tentative D call: TRBD1 (5 bases). This CDR3 reads CSARGGGALNTEAFF. CDR3 in DNA: TGCAGTGCTAGGGGGGGAGGGGCCCTGAACACTGAAGCTTTCTTT.